The 23 T cell receptor beta chains below come from one sample, sequenced in a study of blood T cells in healthy people across ages. A second PCR, run for roughly 7 to 12 cycles, used a sample-barcoded 5' primer plus a J-beta primer mix. Via MiXCR, TCRdb re-called the 5' RACE reads, giving one row per CDR3 protein. Among about 1.8 million distinct CDR3 sequences listed, around half were seen once. The specimen was blood. These receptors were taken from a woman aged 40 to 49 in good health.

This clonotype was seen just once. The genes are TRBV6-6 and TRBJ2-1; D possibly matches TRBD1 or TRBD2 (5 bases each). The CDR3 extends over 16 amino acids. Trimming took 8 bases from V and 0 from J, leaving 17 bases between them. In germline, CDR1 is MNHNY, CDR2 SVGAGI (reference sequence). As DNA, the CDR3 is TGTGCCAGCTATACACCGGGACCGAGCTCCTACAATGAGCAGTTCTTC. This translates into CASYTPGPSSYNEQFF.

V usage is TRBV4-3 and J usage is TRBJ2-1, with 7 bases lining up with TRBD1. The DNA end favors TRBJ2-7, so the J call may be wrong. In germline, CDR1 is LGHNA, CDR2 YSLEER. This CDR3 is built from 14 residues. DNA for the CDR3: TGCGCCAGCAGCCGACAGACAGGGACCAATGAGCAGTACTTC. This sequence encodes CASSRQTGTNEQYF.

This clonotype came up a few times. V and J are TRBV7-3 and TRBJ2-6; no definite D call. The CDR3 spans 17 residues. V was cut by 4 bases and J by 2 bases, with 15 bases left in between. The germline CDR1 and CDR2 sequences are SGHTA and FQGTGA. The CDR3 protein is CASSSVPKVTGANVLTF. The CDR3 nucleotides read TGTGCCAGCAGCTCAGTTCCTAAGGTTACTGGGGCCAACGTCCTGACTTTC.

This clonotype has only a few counts. The chain uses TRBV4-1 and TRBJ1-2; D unresolved. Germline assignment: CDR1 MGHRA and CDR2 YSYEKL. Trimming left V 0 bases short and J 2 bases short, with 10 bases between. The CDR3 extends over 15 amino acids. CDR3 nucleotide sequence: TGCGCCAGCAGCCAAGATCGGAGTCTCAACTATGGCTACACCTTC. Translated, it gives CASSQDRSLNYGYTF.

In this sample, this clonotype turned up once. The J gene is TRBJ1-4, the V gene TRBV7-2; D is possibly TRBD1 (5 bases). Germline loops: CDR1 SGHTA, CDR2 FQGNSA. The CDR3 consists of 16 residues. Trimming removed 1 base from V and 1 base from J, with 10 bases in between. The CDR3 DNA is TGTGCCAGCAGCTTAGACCACAGGAGAACTAATGAAAAACTGTTTTTT. This encodes CASSLDHRRTNEKLFF.

With respect to this clonotype: This could be a read error, since a much larger clone is one nucleotide away. In DNA, the CDR3 is TGTGCCAGCGGCCAAGATTCTGAAGGACTAGCGGGGGAAGAGACCCAGTACTTC. Its protein product is CASGQDSEGLAGEETQYF. This chain links TRBV3-1 with TRBJ2-5, with 13 positions matching TRBD2. Per the germline V gene, CDR1 is LGHDT and CDR2 is YNNKEL (reference sequence). The CDR3 loop spans 18 amino acids.

This rearrangement joins TRBV29-1 to TRBJ2-3; 7 bases are a match to TRBD2. This CDR3 is built from 15 residues. Germline trimming cut 7 bases from V and 4 bases from J; bases unmatched to any gene: 14. CDR1 is SQVTM, CDR2 ANQGSEA, per germline. CDR3 bases: TGCAGCGAGAGGAGCCGGGCTACTAGCGCAGATACGCAGTATTTT. This codes for CSERSRATSADTQYF.

This clonotype was counted between two and nine times. The chain couples TRBV5-1 to TRBJ1-2; no firm D call. The CDR3 covers 15 residues. The germline gives CDR1 SGHRS, CDR2 YFSETQ. Trimming removed 4 bases at V and 3 bases at J, with 16 bases between. CDR3 nucleotides: TGCGCCAGCAGCCGCCTGGGGTTTTCTGACTATGGCTACACCTTC. Protein product: CASSRLGFSDYGYTF. The variable domain in full, with the rest retrieved from reference TRBV5-1 and TRBJ1-2, is KAGVTQTPRYLIKTRGQQVTLSCSPISGHRSVSWYQQTPGQGLQFLFEYFSETQRNKGNFPGRFSGRQFSNSRSEMNVSTLELGDSALYLCASSRLGFSDYGYTFGSGTRLTVV.

This clonotype was found a few times. The chain carries TRBV7-9 and TRBJ2-1; no clear D gene. The CDR3 runs to 17 residues. The V and J ends lost 5 bases and 1 base respectively, with 18 bases between them. The germline CDR1 and CDR2 sequences are SEHNR and FQNEAQ (reference sequence). CDR3 in amino acids: CASSQERGRQSYNEQFF. The CDR3 region has the DNA TGTGCCAGCAGCCAGGAGCGAGGACGCCAGTCCTACAATGAGCAGTTCTTC.

This clonotype was counted a few times. The V and J genes are TRBV5-1 and TRBJ2-4, with 9 positions matching TRBD1. Germline V lookup: CDR1 SGHRS, CDR2 YFSETQ. This CDR3 has 15 residues. Trimming at V came to 4 bases and at J to 5 bases, leaving 7 bases not matched to a gene. The CDR3 bases are TGCGCCAGCAGCCACCGGACAGGGGTCGAAAACATTCAGTACTTC. Translated: CASSHRTGVENIQYF.

This clonotype has a handful of counts. Written as DNA, the CDR3 is TGTGCCAGCAGCCTGCTGACAGGGGGCGTCTATAATTCACCCCTCCACTTT. Translating gives CASSLLTGGVYNSPLHF. V and J are TRBV3-1 and TRBJ1-6, with TRBD1 identical over 10 bases. This CDR3 region has 17 residues. The trim removed 4 bases at V and 3 bases at J, leaving 6 bases unmatched. Per the germline V gene, CDR1 is LGHDT and CDR2 is YNNKEL (reference sequence).

This clonotype was counted between two and nine times. The gene calls are TRBV20-1 and TRBJ2-1, with D hard to call. The CDR3 has 15 amino acids. The V end was cut by 1 base, the J end by 8 bases, with 18 bases between. The V gene's germline CDR1 is DFQATT and CDR2 SNEGSKA (reference sequence). CDR3 protein: CSARATLISRDEQFF. In nucleotides, the CDR3 is TGCAGTGCTAGAGCCACTCTCATCTCACGGGATGAGCAGTTCTTC.

J is TRBJ2-5 and V is TRBV20-1, with 7 nucleotides matching TRBD1. V lost 6 bases, J lost 1 base, and 2 bases stayed unmatched. Germline V lookup: CDR1 DFQATT, CDR2 SNEGSKA (reference sequence). CDR3 length: 12 residues. CDR3 coding DNA: TGCAGTGCAACAGGGGTCCAAGAGACCCAGTACTTC. It is translated as CSATGVQETQYF.

The CDR3 loop is CASSRTGDNQPQHF. The DNA for the CDR3 is TGTGCCAGCAGCAGGACAGGGGACAATCAGCCCCAGCATTTT. The chain recombines TRBV7-8 with TRBJ1-5; 9 nucleotides line up with TRBD1. Germline V gives CDR1 SGHVS, CDR2 FQNEAQ. V lost 5 bases and J lost 3; bases outside the gene matches: 2. The CDR3 is 14 residues long.

This rearrangement joins TRBV5-1 to TRBJ2-5; D is ambiguous. The CDR3 is 16 amino acids. CDR1 and CDR2 from the germline V gene are SGHRS and YFSETQ. Trimming shortened V by 0 bases and J by 1 base, and 13 bases separated the two germline ends. The chain's CDR3 is CASSLESSHAQETQYF. The DNA for the CDR3 is TGCGCCAGCAGCTTGGAGAGTTCGCATGCCCAAGAGACCCAGTACTTC.

The gene calls are TRBV6-2 or TRBV6-3 and TRBJ2-1, with D possibly being TRBD1 or TRBD2 (5 bases each). CDR3 size: 14 residues. From germline, CDR1 is MNHEY and CDR2 SVGEGT. Trimming removed 5 bases at V and 10 bases at J, with 18 bases between. The CDR3 loop reads CASSRDASSYEQFF. The CDR3 DNA follows: TGTGCCAGCAGTCGGGACGCCAGCTCCTACGAGCAGTTCTTC.

This clonotype was counted a single time. V usage is TRBV3-1 and J usage is TRBJ1-5, with D uncertain. V was shortened by 2 bases and J by 4 bases, with 3 bases between the two germline ends. CDR1 LGHDT and CDR2 YNNKEL come from the germline V gene (reference sequence). The CDR3 runs to 12 residues. The CDR3 region has the DNA TGTGCCAGCAGCCAAATGAATCAGCCCCAGCATTTT. Translation: CASSQMNQPQHF.

Notes on this clonotype: The junction differs from germline at one of its ends, possibly a read error. The V call is TRBV6-2 or TRBV6-3, the J call TRBJ2-7; D ambiguous. The CDR3 length is 17 residues. Germline values: CDR1 MNHEY, CDR2 SVGEGT. In DNA, the CDR3 is TGTGCCAGTAGTTTTCACCCCACAGCCGCTCCGTCCTACGAGCAGTACTTC. Residues: CASSFHPTAAPSYEQYF.

This clonotype has just a few counts. The chain recombines TRBV6-6 with TRBJ2-7, with 7 positions matching TRBD1. Germline lookup yields CDR1 MNHNY and CDR2 SVGAGI (reference sequence). The CDR3 is 12 amino acids. V lost 5 bases and J lost 6; bases outside the gene matches: 4. The CDR3 reads CASSAQGLEQYF. The CDR3, as DNA: TGTGCCAGCAGTGCACAGGGGCTCGAGCAGTACTTC.

This clonotype appeared a few times. The chain uses TRBV27 and TRBJ2-3; 10 nucleotides agree with TRBD1. V was clipped by 5 bases and J by 5 bases; unmatched bases: 7. Germline values: CDR1 MNHEY, CDR2 SMNVEV (reference sequence). The CDR3 has 15 residues. For the CDR3, the DNA is TGTGCCAGCAGTCTGGGGACAGGGGTGGGAGATACGCAGTATTTT. Translating it yields CASSLGTGVGDTQYF.

This rearrangement joins TRBV20-1 to TRBJ2-3; maybe TRBD2 (6 bases). The CDR3 loop spans 14 amino acids. Germline V gene data show CDR1 as DFQATT and CDR2 as SNEGSKA (reference sequence). V was shortened by 7 bases and J by 2 bases, with 16 bases between the two germline ends. The CDR3 is CSVTPGLLTDTQYF. The DNA for the CDR3 is TGCAGTGTTACACCGGGACTCCTCACAGATACGCAGTATTTT.

The V call is TRBV20-1, the J call TRBJ2-3; D tentatively reads TRBD1 or TRBD2 (5 bases each). V shed 6 bases and J shed 1 base, with 26 bases lying between them. CDR3 size: 18 residues. The germline V gene encodes CDR1 DFQATT and CDR2 SNEGSKA (reference sequence). In DNA, the CDR3 is TGCAGTGCGGAGGTGGACAAAGGGGCCGGATTTCGCACAGATACGCAGTATTTT. Its translation is CSAEVDKGAGFRTDTQYF.

This clonotype was detected only a few times. The V and J genes are TRBV29-1 and TRBJ2-1; 7 bases match TRBD1. Germline V gene sequence: CDR1 SQVTM, CDR2 ANQGSEA. Trimming at V came to 3 bases and at J to 12 bases, leaving 20 bases not matched to a gene. The length of the CDR3 is 16 residues. CDR3: CSVDGATRDSFQGQFF. CDR3 coding DNA: TGCAGCGTTGATGGGGCGACCCGGGACAGCTTTCAGGGGCAGTTCTTC.